This section outlines one T cell receptor (beta chain) sequence together with its context. Antigen: not known. The germline V gene has CDR1 SNHLY and CDR2 FYNNEI. After removal of 6 bases from V and 2 bases from J, the junction contained 4 bases not matched to a gene. This CDR3 comprises 14 residues. They ran version v3.0 of the immunoSEQ assay at survey level. The table came from immunoSEQ multiplex PCR; TCRdb's copy has only in-frame clones and leaves some out. The table lists 35,000 to 50,000 clones, roughly nine tenths of them singletons. This sample is part of a study of long-term antiretroviral therapy in people with HIV. Across the study: The study's earliest collections predate the 2015 immediate-ART recommendation by about a decade. Notes on the study in general: Viral resistance, ART adherence and therapy changes all lacked available data. Collection spanned 2004 to 2017; ART regimens may be less effective than current ones. Transplant donor controls retained higher diversity, though diversity increased after ART.

V and J are TRBV2 and TRBJ2-3, with 8 bases matching TRBD1. The sample was unsorted PBMCs, taken 0.1 years before starting antiretroviral therapy. The clonotype originates from a woman aged 45 to 65 with HIV. The CDR3 reads CASSARGPTDTQYF. CDR3 bases: TGTGCCAGCAGCGCCAGGGGGCCCACAGATACGCAGTATTTT.